The clone carrying this TCR beta chain turned up a few times. What it recognizes is unknown. V was cut by 3 bases and J by 4 bases, with 9 bases left in between. The CDR3 sequence is 13 residues long. Germline V gene lookup returns CDR1 MNHEY and CDR2 SMNVEV (reference sequence). The source of the sample is a study of T cell responses to AZD1222 COVID-19 vaccine. The protocol was immunoSEQ multiplex PCR, while the TCRdb copy is restricted to in-frame clones and leaves out a portion. Here the sample spans some 150,000 clones, 75% to 90% being singletons. Study-level points and caveats: Clonal diversity was possibly underestimated, and white British individuals and females predominated among donors. Once two AZD1222 doses were given, Spike-specific TCR breadth and depth went up. Just a handful of AZD1222 recipients were seropositive at baseline. Regions left unmutated in variants are reportedly the target of nearly half of spike-specific TCRs.

V usage is TRBV27 and J usage is TRBJ1-1; D is unresolved. The sample here was peripheral blood, taken on day 0 of AZD1222 vaccination. The receptor comes from an adult in good health. The DNA for the CDR3 is TGTGCCAGCAGTTTTAGGGAGGTCACTGAAGCTTTCTTT. Encoded protein: CASSFREVTEAFF.